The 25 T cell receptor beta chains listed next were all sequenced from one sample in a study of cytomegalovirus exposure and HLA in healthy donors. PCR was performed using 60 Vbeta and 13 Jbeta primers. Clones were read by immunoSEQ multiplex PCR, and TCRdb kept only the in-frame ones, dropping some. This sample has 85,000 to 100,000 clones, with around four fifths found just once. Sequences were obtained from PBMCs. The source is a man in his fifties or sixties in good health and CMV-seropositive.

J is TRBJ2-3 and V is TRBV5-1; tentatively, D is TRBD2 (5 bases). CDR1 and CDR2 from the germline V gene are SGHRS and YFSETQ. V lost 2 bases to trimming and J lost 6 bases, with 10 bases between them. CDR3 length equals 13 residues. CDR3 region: CASSFPGDDTQYF. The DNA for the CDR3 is TGCGCCAGCAGCTTCCCCGGGGATGATACGCAGTATTTT.

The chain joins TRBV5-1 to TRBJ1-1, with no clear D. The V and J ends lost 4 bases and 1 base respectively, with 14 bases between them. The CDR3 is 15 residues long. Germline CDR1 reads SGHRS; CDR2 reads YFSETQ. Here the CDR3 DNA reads TGCGCCAGCAGCCCGCCTCCTGGAGCGAACACTGAAGCTTTCTTT. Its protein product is CASSPPPGANTEAFF.

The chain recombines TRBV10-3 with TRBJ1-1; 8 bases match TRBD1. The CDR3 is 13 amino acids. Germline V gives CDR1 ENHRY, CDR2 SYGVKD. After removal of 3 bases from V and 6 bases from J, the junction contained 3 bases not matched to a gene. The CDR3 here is CAISDDRGSEAFF. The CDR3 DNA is TGTGCCATCAGTGATGACAGGGGCTCTGAAGCTTTCTTT.

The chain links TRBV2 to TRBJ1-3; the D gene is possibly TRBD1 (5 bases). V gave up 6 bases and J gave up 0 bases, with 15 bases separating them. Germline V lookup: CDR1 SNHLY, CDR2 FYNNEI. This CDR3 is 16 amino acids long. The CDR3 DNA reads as TGTGCCAGCAGGTCTAACAGGTTAGACTCTGGAAACACCATATATTTT. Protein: CASRSNRLDSGNTIYF.

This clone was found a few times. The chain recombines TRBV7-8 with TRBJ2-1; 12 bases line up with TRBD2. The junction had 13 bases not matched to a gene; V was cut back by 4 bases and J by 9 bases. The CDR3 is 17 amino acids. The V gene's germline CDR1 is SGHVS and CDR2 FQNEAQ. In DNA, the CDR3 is TGTGCCAGCAGCTGGGAGGCTAGCGGGGGGGCCGGGATTGAGCAGTTCTTC. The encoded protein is CASSWEASGGAGIEQFF.

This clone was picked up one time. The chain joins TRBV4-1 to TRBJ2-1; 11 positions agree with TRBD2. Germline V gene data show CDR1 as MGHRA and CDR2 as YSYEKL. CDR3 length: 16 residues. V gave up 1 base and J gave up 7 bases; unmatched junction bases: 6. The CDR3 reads CASSQVLAGAGNEQFF. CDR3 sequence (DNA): TGCGCCAGCAGCCAAGTACTAGCGGGGGCGGGGAATGAGCAGTTCTTC.

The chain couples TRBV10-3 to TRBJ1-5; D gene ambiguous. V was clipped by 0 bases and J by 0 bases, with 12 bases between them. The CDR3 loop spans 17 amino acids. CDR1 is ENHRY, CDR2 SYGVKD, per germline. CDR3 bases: TGTGCCATCAGTGAGTCGACGGCCGGGGTTAGCAATCAGCCCCAGCATTTT. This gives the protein CAISESTAGVSNQPQHF.

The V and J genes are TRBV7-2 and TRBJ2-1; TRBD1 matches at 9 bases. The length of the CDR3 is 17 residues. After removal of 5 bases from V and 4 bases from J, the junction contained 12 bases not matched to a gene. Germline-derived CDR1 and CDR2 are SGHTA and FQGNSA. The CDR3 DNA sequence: TGTGCCAGCAGCCCTAGTCCGGGGACAGGGAGGTACAATGAGCAGTTCTTC. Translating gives CASSPSPGTGRYNEQFF.

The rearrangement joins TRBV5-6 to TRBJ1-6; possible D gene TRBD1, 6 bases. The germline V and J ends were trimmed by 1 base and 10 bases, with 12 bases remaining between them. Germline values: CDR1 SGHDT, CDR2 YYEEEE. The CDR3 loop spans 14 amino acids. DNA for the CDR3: TGTGCCAGCAGCTTGTTACAGGGTGGATCACCCCTCCACTTT. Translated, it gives CASSLLQGGSPLHF.

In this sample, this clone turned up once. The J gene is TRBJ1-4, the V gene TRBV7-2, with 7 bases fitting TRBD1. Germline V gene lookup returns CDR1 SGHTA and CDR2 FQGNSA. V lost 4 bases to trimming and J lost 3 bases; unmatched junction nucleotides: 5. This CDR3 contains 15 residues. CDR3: CASSSRTGPNEKLFF. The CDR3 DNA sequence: TGTGCCAGCAGCTCCAGGACAGGCCCTAATGAAAAACTGTTTTTT.

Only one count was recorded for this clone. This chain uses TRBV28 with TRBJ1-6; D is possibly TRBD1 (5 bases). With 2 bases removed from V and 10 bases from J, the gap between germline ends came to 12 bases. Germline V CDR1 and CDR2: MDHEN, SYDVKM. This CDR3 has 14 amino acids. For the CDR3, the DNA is TGTGCCAGCAGTTTAAGAGGGGCGGGATCACCCCTCCACTTT. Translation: CASSLRGAGSPLHF.

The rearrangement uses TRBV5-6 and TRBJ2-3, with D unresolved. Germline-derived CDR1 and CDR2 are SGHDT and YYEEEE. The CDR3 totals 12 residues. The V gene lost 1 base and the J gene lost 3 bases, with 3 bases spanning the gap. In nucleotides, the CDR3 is TGTGCCAGCAGCTTGCAGACAGATACGCAGTATTTT. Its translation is CASSLQTDTQYF.

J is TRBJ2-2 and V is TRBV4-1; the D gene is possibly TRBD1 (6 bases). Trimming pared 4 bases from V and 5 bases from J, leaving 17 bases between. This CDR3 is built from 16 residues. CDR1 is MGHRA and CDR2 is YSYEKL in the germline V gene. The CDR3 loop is CASSLGTRSPTGELFF. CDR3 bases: TGCGCCAGCAGCCTCGGGACACGGTCCCCAACCGGGGAGCTGTTTTTT.

The CDR3 protein is CASSLRGTGEEKLFF. The CDR3 DNA is TGTGCCAGCAGCTTAAGGGGTACAGGGGAAGAAAAACTGTTTTTT. The chain recombines TRBV7-6 with TRBJ1-4, with 7 bases aligning to TRBD1. V shed 2 bases and J 8 bases; nucleotides not matched to a gene: 8. CDR3 length: 15 residues. The germline V gene encodes CDR1 SGHVS and CDR2 FNYEAQ. Full variable domain (remainder filled in from reference TRBV7-6 and TRBJ1-4): GAGVSQSPRYKVTKRGQDVALRCDPISGHVSLYWYRQALGQGPEFLTYFNYEAQQDKSGLPNDRFSAERPEGSISTLTIQRTEQRDSAMYRCASSLRGTGEEKLFFGSGTQLSVL.

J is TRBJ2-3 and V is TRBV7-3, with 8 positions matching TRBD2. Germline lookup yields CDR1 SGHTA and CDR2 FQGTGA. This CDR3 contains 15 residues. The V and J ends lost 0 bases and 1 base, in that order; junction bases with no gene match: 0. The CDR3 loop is CASSLTSGGTDTQYF. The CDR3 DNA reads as TGTGCCAGCAGCTTAACTAGCGGGGGCACAGATACGCAGTATTTT.

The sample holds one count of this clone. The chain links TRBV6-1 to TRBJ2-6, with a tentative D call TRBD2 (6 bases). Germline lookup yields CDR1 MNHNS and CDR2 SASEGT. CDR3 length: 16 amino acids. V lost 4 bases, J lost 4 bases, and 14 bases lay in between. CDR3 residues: CASSAIGGTGANVLTF. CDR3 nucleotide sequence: TGTGCCAGCAGTGCGATCGGGGGAACCGGGGCCAACGTCCTGACTTTC.

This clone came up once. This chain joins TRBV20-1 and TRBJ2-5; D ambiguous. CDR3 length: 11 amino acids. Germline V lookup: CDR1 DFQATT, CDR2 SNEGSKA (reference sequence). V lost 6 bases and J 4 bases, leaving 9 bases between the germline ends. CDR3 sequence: CSAPSGETQYF. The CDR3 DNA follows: TGCAGTGCCCCCTCGGGAGAGACCCAGTACTTC.

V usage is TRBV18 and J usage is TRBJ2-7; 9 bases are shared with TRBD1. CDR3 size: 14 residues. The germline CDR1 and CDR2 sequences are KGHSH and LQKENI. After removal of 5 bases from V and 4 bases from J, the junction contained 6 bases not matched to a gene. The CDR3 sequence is CASSTVTGGYEQYF. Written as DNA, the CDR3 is TGTGCCAGCTCAACCGTGACAGGGGGGTACGAGCAGTACTTC.

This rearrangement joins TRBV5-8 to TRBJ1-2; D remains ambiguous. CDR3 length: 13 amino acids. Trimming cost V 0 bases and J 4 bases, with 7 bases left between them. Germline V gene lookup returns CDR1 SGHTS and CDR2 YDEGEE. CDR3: CASSLAGVYGYTF. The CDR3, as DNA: TGTGCCAGCAGCTTGGCGGGAGTCTATGGCTACACCTTC.

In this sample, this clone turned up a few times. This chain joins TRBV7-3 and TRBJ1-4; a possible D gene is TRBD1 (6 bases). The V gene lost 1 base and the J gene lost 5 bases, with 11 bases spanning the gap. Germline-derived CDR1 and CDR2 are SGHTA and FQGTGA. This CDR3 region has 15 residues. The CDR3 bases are TGTGCCAGCAGCTTAATAAGGGGGGGGAATGAAAAACTGTTTTTT. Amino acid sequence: CASSLIRGGNEKLFF.

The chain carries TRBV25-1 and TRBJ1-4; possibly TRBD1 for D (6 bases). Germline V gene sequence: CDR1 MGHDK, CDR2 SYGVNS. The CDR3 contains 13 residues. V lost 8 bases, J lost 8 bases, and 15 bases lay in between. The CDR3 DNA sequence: TGTGCCAGCGCACCAGGGGTGGGAGAAAAACTGTTTTTT. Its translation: CASAPGVGEKLFF.

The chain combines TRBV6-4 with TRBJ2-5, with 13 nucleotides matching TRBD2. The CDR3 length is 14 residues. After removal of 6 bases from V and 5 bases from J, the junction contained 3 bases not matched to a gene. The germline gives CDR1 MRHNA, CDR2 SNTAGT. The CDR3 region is CASSPTSGGETQYF. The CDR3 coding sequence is TGTGCCAGCAGCCCGACTAGCGGGGGGGAGACCCAGTACTTC.

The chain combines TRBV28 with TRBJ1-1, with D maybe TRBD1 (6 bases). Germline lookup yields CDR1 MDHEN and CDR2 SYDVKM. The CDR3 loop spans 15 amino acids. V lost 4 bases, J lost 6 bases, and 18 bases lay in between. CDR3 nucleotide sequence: TGTGCCAGCAGTTCCGGAGGGGGGGCCGGGGCTGAAGCTTTCTTT. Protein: CASSSGGGAGAEAFF.

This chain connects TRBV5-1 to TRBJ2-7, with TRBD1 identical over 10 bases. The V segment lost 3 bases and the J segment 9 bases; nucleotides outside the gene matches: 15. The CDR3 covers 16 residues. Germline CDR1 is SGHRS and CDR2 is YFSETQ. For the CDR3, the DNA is TGCGCCAGCAGCTCGGAACCGGGACAGGGGCCCGAAGGGCAGTACTTC. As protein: CASSSEPGQGPEGQYF.

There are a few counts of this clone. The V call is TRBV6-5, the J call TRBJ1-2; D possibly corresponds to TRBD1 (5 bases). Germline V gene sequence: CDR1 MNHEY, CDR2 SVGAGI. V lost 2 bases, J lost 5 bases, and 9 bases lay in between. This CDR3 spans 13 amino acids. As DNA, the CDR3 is TGTGCCAGCAGTTACGGGACTTTATATGGCTACACCTTC. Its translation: CASSYGTLYGYTF.